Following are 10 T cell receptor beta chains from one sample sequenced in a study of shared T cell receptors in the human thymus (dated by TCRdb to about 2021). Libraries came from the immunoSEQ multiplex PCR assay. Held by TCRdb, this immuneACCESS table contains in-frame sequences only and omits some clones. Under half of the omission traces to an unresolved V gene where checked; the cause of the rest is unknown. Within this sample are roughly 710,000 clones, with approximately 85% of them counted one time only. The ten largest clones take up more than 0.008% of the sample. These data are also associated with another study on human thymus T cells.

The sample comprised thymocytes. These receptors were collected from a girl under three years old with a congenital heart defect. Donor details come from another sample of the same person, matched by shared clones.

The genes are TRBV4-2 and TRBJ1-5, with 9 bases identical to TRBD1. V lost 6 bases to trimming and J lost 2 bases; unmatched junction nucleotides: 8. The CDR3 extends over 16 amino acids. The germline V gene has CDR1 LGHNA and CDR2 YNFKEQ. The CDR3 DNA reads TGTGCCAGCAGTCATCTTACAGGGGGCGGCAATCAGCCCCAGCATTTT. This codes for CASSHLTGGGNQPQHF.

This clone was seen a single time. The CDR3 DNA sequence: TGTGCCAGCAGCTTGAGACAGGGGGCGACTGGCTACACCTTC. Protein: CASSLRQGATGYTF. V gene TRBV5-4 combines with J gene TRBJ1-2; 10 positions agree with TRBD1. Per the germline V gene, CDR1 is SGHNT and CDR2 is YYREEE (reference sequence). This CDR3 comprises 14 residues. J lost 7 bases, V lost 1 base, and 4 bases had no gene match.

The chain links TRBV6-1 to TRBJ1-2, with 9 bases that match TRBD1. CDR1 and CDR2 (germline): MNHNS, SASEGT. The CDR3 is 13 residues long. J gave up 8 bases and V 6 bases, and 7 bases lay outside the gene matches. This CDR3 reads CASREQGAWGYTF. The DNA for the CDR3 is TGTGCCAGCAGGGAACAGGGGGCCTGGGGCTACACCTTC.

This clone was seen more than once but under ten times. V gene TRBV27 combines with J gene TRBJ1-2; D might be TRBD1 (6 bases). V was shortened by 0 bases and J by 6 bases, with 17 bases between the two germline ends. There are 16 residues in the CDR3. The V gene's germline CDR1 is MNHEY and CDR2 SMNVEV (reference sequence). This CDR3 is CASSLSIQGGIHGYTF. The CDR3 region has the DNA TGTGCCAGCAGTTTATCGATACAGGGAGGGATCCATGGCTACACCTTC.

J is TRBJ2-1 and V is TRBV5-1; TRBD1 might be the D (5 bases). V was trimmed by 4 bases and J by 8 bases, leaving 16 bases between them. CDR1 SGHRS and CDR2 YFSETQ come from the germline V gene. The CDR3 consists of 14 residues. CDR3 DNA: TGCGCCAGCAGCCAGCTCACCCCCAGGGATGAGCAGTTCTTC. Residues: CASSQLTPRDEQFF.

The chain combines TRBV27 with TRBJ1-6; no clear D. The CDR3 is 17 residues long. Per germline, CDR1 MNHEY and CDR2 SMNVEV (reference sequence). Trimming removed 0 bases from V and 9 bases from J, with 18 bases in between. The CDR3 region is CASSLSIADKHASPLHF. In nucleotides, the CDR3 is TGTGCCAGCAGTTTATCGATTGCCGACAAGCACGCTTCACCCCTCCACTTT.

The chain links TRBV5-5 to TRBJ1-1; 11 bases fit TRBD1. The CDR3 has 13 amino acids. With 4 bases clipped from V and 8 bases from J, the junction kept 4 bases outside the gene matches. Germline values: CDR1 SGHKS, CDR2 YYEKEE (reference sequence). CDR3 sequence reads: CASSTGTGGEAFF. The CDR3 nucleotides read TGTGCCAGCAGCACGGGGACAGGGGGAGAAGCTTTCTTT.

CDR3 protein: CASSEATDGVNEQYF. Written as DNA, the CDR3 is TGTGCCAGCAGTGAAGCGACAGATGGGGTCAACGAGCAGTACTTC. J is TRBJ2-7 and V is TRBV6-1; D may be TRBD1 (5 bases). CDR1 and CDR2 from the germline V gene are MNHNS and SASEGT. Trimming pared 0 bases from V and 5 bases from J, leaving 14 bases between. CDR3 length: 15 residues.

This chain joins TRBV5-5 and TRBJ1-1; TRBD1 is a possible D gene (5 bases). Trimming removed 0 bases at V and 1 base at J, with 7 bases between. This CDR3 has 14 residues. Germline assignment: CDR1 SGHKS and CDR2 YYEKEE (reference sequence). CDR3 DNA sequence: TGTGCCAGCAGCTTGGGCAGGGAGAACACTGAAGCTTTCTTT. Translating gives CASSLGRENTEAFF.

CDR3 in DNA: TGCGCCAGCAGTGACTGTGACAGCACTGAAGCTTTCTTT. Translated, it gives CASSDCDSTEAFF. The V gene is TRBV10-1, the J gene TRBJ1-1, with D possibly matching TRBD1 (5 bases). Trimming removed 3 bases from V and 4 bases from J, with 9 bases in between. The CDR3 totals 13 residues. Germline assignment: CDR1 WNHNN and CDR2 SYGVQD (reference sequence).